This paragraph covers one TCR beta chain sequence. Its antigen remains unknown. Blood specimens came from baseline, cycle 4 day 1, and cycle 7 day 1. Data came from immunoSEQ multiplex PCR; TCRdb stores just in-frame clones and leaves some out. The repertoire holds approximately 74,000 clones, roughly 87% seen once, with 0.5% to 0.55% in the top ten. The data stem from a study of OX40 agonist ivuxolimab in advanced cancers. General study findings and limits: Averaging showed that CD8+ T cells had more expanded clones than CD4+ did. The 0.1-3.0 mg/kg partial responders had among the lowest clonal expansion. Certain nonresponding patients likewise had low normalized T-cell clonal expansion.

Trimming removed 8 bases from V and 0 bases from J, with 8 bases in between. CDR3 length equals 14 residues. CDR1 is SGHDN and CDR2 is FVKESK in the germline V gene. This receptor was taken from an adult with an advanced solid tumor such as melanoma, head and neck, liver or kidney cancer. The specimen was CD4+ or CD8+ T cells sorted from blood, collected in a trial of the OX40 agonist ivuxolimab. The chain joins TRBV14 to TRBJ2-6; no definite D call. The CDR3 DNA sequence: TGTGCCAGCGCAGCCTACTCTGGGGCCAACGTCCTGACTTTC. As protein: CASAAYSGANVLTF.